This T cell receptor beta chain was documented in a study of cytomegalovirus exposure and HLA in healthy donors. General study findings and limits: The majority of TCR sequences were rare, yet some public TCRs appeared in many donors. Cytomegalovirus-associated TCR beta chains were listed, numbering 150 to 200.

Points on this clone: No antigen is known for it.

Trimming stripped 2 bases from V and 5 bases from J, with 12 bases between. The CDR3 has 14 residues. Germline V gene lookup returns CDR1 SGHTA and CDR2 FQGNSA. The donors formed part of the roughly 120-subject validation cohort, distinct from the roughly 700-subject first cohort. The protocol was immunoSEQ multiplex PCR, while the TCRdb copy is restricted to in-frame clones and leaves out a portion. The sample consists of around 150,000 clones, about 80% of them appearing once. The receptor was isolated from a man in his thirties or forties in good health and CMV-seropositive. V usage is TRBV7-2 and J usage is TRBJ2-5; a weak D match, TRBD2 (5 bases). The sample was PBMCs. The CDR3 is CASSLFAGDETQYF. The DNA for the CDR3 is TGTGCCAGCAGCTTATTCGCCGGGGATGAGACCCAGTACTTC.